Below, 17 T cell receptor beta chains from the same sample are listed, as sequenced in a study of T cells in Graves' hyperthyroidism and ophthalmopathy (dated by TCRdb to between 2019 and 2020). The receptor library was made with multiplex PCR. The sequencer listed for this sample is Illumina HiSeq 2000. TCR beta CDR3 regions were amplified from RNA transcripts. A first-round RT-PCR of the TCR CDR3 used the HTBI primer set with the Qiagen OneStep RT-PCR kit. TCRdb trimmed the raw reads at Q25, called clones with MiXCR and kept productive beta chains. Entries are consolidated by CDR3 protein sequence, retaining the most common genes and DNA. The sample yields 45,000 to 75,000 distinct CDR3 sequences; roughly 52% were counted once. The top ten clones comprise roughly an eighth of the sample. Sequencing input: blood. The receptor set was obtained from a woman in her 30s with Graves' ophthalmopathy.

In its sample, this clonotype was seen many times. The genes are TRBV19 and TRBJ2-7; 7 bases fit TRBD1. J was trimmed by 0 bases and V by 4 bases; bases with no gene match: 3. Germline V gene data show CDR1 as LNHDA and CDR2 as SQIVND (reference sequence). The CDR3 totals 14 residues. The CDR3 reads CASSRTGGSYEQYF. CDR3 sequence (DNA): TGTGCCAGTAGTAGGACAGGAGGCTCCTACGAGCAGTACTTC.

This clonotype was seen only once. The chain couples TRBV24-1 to TRBJ1-3; 7 bases are shared with TRBD1. V gave up 2 bases and J gave up 9 bases; unmatched junction bases: 6. This CDR3 region has 14 residues. Germline loops: CDR1 KGHDR, CDR2 SFDVKD. The CDR3 loop is CATSDYGRGSTIYF. The CDR3 DNA reads as TGTGCCACCAGTGATTACGGCAGGGGGAGCACCATATATTTT.

This clonotype was recorded at least ten times. Possible read error: a much larger clone is one base away. In this CDR3 the conserved last residue, phenylalanine or tryptophan, is missing, so a read error is likely. The genes are TRBV25-1 and TRBJ2-3, with 11 positions matching TRBD2. Germline lookup yields CDR1 MGHDK and CDR2 SYGVNS. The CDR3 spans 16 residues. Trimming removed 4 bases from V and 4 bases from J; junction bases left unmatched: 7. CDR3 DNA sequence: TGTGCCAGCAGTGCGCCACTAGCGGGAGTTGCAGATACGCAGTATTCT. Residues: CASSAPLAGVADTQYS.

This clonotype was detected ten times or more. The CDR3 DNA reads as TGTGCCAGCAGCGTTACAGGTCTCTCTGGAAACACCATATATTTT. It specifies CASSVTGLSGNTIYF. The J gene is TRBJ1-3, the V gene TRBV28; D perhaps matches TRBD1 (5 bases). V was clipped by 6 bases and J by 0 bases, with 12 bases between them. The germline V gene has CDR1 MDHEN and CDR2 SYDVKM. This CDR3 region has 15 residues.

This clonotype has at least ten counts. J is TRBJ2-3 and V is TRBV11-3, with 10 positions matching TRBD2. The V segment lost 1 base and the J segment 4 bases; nucleotides outside the gene matches: 5. The CDR3 covers 16 residues. Germline V gene data show CDR1 as SGHNT and CDR2 as YENEEA. CDR3 region: CASSLASGSRADTQYF. The CDR3 coding sequence is TGTGCCAGCAGCTTAGCTAGCGGGAGTAGGGCAGATACGCAGTATTTT.

This rearrangement joins TRBV2 to TRBJ1-6; D perhaps matches TRBD1 (6 bases). From germline, CDR1 is SNHLY and CDR2 FYNNEI. Trimming took 8 bases from V and 7 from J, leaving 27 bases between them. The CDR3 extends over 18 amino acids. The CDR3 nucleotides read TGTGCCAGCGTACTAGCGGGAGCCCCTGAGCAGGGGAATTCACCCCTCCACTTT. As protein: CASVLAGAPEQGNSPLHF.

The rearrangement uses TRBV24-1 and TRBJ2-1, with 7 bases fitting TRBD1. The germline V gene has CDR1 KGHDR and CDR2 SFDVKD. The V gene end was trimmed by 4 bases and the J gene end by 5 bases; junction bases not matched to a gene: 10. The CDR3 has 16 amino acids. The CDR3 region is CATSDPSDRLNNEQFF. CDR3 DNA: TGTGCCACCAGTGACCCCTCGGACAGGTTGAACAATGAGCAGTTCTTC.

About this clonotype itself: The limits of the CDR3 on the DNA are not certain, so only TCRdb's listed CDR3 is given. The chain joins TRBV7-7 to TRBJ2-7; the D call TRBD1 from the table was never checked on the DNA. The CDR3 has 22 residues if both end residues are counted. Per germline, CDR1 SSHAT and CDR2 FNYEAQ (reference sequence). The CDR3 loop is CASSLTRSYNEQFFGPGEQQYF.

With regard to this clonotype: One end of the junction is discordant with germline, which a read error may explain. This chain uses TRBV19 with TRBJ2-3; D gene ambiguous. The CDR3 sequence is 13 residues long. Germline-derived CDR1 and CDR2 are LNHDA and SQIVND (reference sequence). The CDR3 is CASSIGRPSTQYF. CDR3 nucleotides: TGTGCCAGTAGTATCGGAAGGCCCTCAACGCAGTACTTT.

Many counts were recorded for this clonotype. The chain joins TRBV20-1 to TRBJ1-4; TRBD1 matches at 9 bases. The germline CDR1 and CDR2 sequences are DFQATT and SNEGSKA (reference sequence). The CDR3 spans 16 residues. V shed 6 bases and J 7 bases; nucleotides not matched to a gene: 15. The CDR3 spells CSAPGTGPSSSEKLFF. Here the CDR3 DNA reads TGCAGTGCCCCCGGGACAGGGCCCTCGTCTAGTGAAAAACTGTTTTTT.

The chain recombines TRBV5-1 with TRBJ1-2; possible D gene TRBD1, 5 bases. There are 15 residues in the CDR3. The V end was cut by 0 bases, the J end by 8 bases, with 17 bases between. Germline V gene data show CDR1 as SGHRS and CDR2 as YFSETQ. The CDR3 coding sequence is TGCGCCAGCAGCTTGGGCGGCCGCCTGGGACGGGGCTACACCTTC. This encodes CASSLGGRLGRGYTF.

Concerning this clonotype: The CDR3 does not close with the conserved phenylalanine or tryptophan, likely indicating a read error. The DNA is left out, because the CDR3 cannot be placed on it with certainty; the CDR3 is given as TCRdb lists it. The rearrangement uses TRBV6-6 and TRBJ2-7. CDR1 and CDR2 (germline): MNHNY, SVGAGI (reference sequence). Termini included, the CDR3 measures 13 amino acids. The CDR3 sequence: CASRTTLLPTKNT.

This chain joins TRBV9 and TRBJ2-7; 7 bases align to TRBD1. After removal of 1 base from V and 7 bases from J, the junction contained 14 bases not matched to a gene. This CDR3 has 16 amino acids. CDR1 is SGDLS, CDR2 YYNGEE, per germline. The CDR3 here is CASSVMAAGGSAEQYV. For the CDR3, the DNA is TGTGCCAGCAGCGTAATGGCGGCAGGGGGAAGCGCTGAGCAGTACGTC.

This clonotype was seen repeatedly, ten times or more. The V and J genes are TRBV5-8 and TRBJ2-4, with D possibly called TRBD1 or TRBD2 (7 bases each). The CDR3 loop spans 14 amino acids. Between the trimmed V and J ends, which lost 6 bases and 4 bases, there was a span of 14 bases. Per the germline V gene, CDR1 is SGHTS and CDR2 is YDEGEE. Here the CDR3 DNA reads TGTGCCAGCAAGGGGGGGACAGCTAAAAACATTCAGTACTTC. Translating gives CASKGGTAKNIQYF.

The CDR3 region is CSVAQGRDNEQFF. The CDR3 nucleotides are TGCAGCGTAGCACAGGGGAGGGACAATGAGCAGTTCTTC. This rearrangement joins TRBV29-1 to TRBJ2-1; D might be TRBD1 or TRBD2, each matching 7 bases. Germline CDR1 reads SQVTM; CDR2 reads ANQGSEA. The CDR3 has 13 residues. V was pared by 6 bases and J by 5 bases, with 14 bases between.

This clonotype was recorded at least ten times. This CDR3 reads CASSSGTSGAYEQYF. CDR3 nucleotides: TGTGCCAGCAGTTCCGGGACTAGCGGGGCCTACGAGCAGTACTTC. The chain is built from TRBV5-4 and TRBJ2-7, with 13 bases that match TRBD2. With 5 bases clipped from V and 2 bases from J, the junction kept 4 bases outside the gene matches. The CDR3 contains 15 residues. Germline V gives CDR1 SGHNT, CDR2 YYREEE (reference sequence).

Ten or more counts support this clonotype. In DNA form, the CDR3 reads TGTGCCAGCAGGACAAATAGCAATCAGCCCCAGCATTTT. Residues: CASRTNSNQPQHF. This chain connects TRBV6-1 to TRBJ1-5; no clear D. CDR3 size: 13 residues. The ends were cut back, 6 bases at V and 0 bases at J, with 6 bases in the middle. Germline V gene data show CDR1 as MNHNS and CDR2 as SASEGT.